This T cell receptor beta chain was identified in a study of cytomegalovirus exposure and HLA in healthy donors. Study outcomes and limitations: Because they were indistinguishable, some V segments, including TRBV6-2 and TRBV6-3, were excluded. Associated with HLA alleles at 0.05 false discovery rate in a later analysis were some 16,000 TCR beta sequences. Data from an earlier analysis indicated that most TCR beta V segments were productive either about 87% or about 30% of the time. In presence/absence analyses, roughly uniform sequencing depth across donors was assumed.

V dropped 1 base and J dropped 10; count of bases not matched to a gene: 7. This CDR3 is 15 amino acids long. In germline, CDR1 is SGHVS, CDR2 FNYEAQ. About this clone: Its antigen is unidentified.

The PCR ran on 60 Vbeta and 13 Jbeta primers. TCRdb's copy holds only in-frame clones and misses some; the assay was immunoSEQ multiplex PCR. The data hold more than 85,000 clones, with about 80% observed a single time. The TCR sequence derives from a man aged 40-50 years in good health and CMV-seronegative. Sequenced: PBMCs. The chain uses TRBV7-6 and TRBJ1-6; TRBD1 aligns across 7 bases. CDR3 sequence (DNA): TGTGCCAGCAGCTTAGTTCGGGACAGCTTATCACCCCTCCACTTT. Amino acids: CASSLVRDSLSPLHF.